A single sample is the source of the 5 T cell receptor beta chains below, sequenced in a study of OX40 agonist ivuxolimab in advanced cancers. This table comes from immunoSEQ multiplex PCR, and its TCRdb copy is limited to in-frame clones, with some not included. Of around 80,000 clones listed, about 88% are singletons. Sequenced material: CD4+ or CD8+ T cells sorted from blood, taken in a trial of the OX40 agonist ivuxolimab. The receptors were gathered from an adult with an advanced solid tumor such as melanoma, head and neck, liver or kidney cancer.

This chain links TRBV6-5 with TRBJ1-2; D is unresolved. V was trimmed by 0 bases and J by 7 bases, leaving 15 bases between them. Germline-derived CDR1 and CDR2 are MNHEY and SVGAGI. This CDR3 region has 15 residues. The CDR3 nucleotides read TGTGCCAGCAGTTACTCGCTAAATTGGGGATCTGGCTACACCTTC. It codes for CASSYSLNWGSGYTF.

This clone appeared a few times. V gene TRBV10-3 combines with J gene TRBJ2-6, with TRBD1 matching 12 bases. Germline CDR1 ENHRY, CDR2 SYGVKD. The CDR3 has 16 amino acids. V was pared by 8 bases and J by 3 bases, with 5 bases of the junction left unmatched. CDR3 protein: CAIGGQGALGANVLTF. The CDR3, as DNA: TGTGCCATCGGGGGACAGGGGGCGCTTGGGGCCAACGTCCTGACTTTC.

This clone was recorded once. This rearrangement joins TRBV7-6 to TRBJ1-2; D gene unclear. From germline, CDR1 is SGHVS and CDR2 FNYEAQ. Trimming left V 5 bases short and J 7 bases short, with 14 bases between. The CDR3 has 13 residues. This chain's CDR3 is CASSPGGLGGYTF. CDR3 DNA: TGTGCCAGCAGCCCAGGAGGGTTGGGTGGCTACACCTTC.

CDR3 DNA sequence: TGTGCCTGGGACCGAGGGGCAGGGGAGGGGTACAATGAGCAGTTCTTC. Translation: CAWDRGAGEGYNEQFF. This rearrangement joins TRBV30 to TRBJ2-1; D may be TRBD2 (7 bases). The V and J ends lost 5 bases and 4 bases respectively, with 21 bases between them. The CDR3 covers 16 residues. Germline CDR1 reads GTSNPN; CDR2 reads SVGIG (reference sequence). The full variable domain, with the rest looked up from reference TRBV30 and TRBJ2-1, is SQTIHQWPATLVQPVGSPLSLECTVEGTSNPNLYWYRQAAGRGLQLLFYSVGIGQISSEVPQNLSASRPQDRQFILSSKKLLLSDSGFYLCAWDRGAGEGYNEQFFGPGTRLTVL.

Turning to this clone: Other DNA variants within this sample encode the same CDR3. The rearrangement links TRBV2 to TRBJ1-5, with D possibly being TRBD1 (5 bases). The CDR3 covers 13 residues. Trimming cost V 6 bases and J 4 bases, with 10 bases left between them. From germline, CDR1 is SNHLY and CDR2 FYNNEI. The DNA for the CDR3 is TGTGCCAGCAGCGTTGGGGGAAATCAGCCCCAGCATTTT. Residues: CASSVGGNQPQHF.